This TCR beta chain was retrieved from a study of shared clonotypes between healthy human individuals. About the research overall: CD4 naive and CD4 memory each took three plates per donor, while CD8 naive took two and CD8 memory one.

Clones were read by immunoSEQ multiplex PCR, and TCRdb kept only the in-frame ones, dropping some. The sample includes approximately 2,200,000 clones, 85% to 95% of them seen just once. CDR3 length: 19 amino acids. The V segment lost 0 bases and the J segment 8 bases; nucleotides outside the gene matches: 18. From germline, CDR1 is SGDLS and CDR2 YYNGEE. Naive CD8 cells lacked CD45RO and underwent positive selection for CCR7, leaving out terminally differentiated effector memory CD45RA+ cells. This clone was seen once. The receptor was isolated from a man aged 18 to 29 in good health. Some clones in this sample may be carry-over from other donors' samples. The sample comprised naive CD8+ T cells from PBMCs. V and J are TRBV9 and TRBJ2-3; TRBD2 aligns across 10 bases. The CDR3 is CASSVDRASGSGVLGTQYF. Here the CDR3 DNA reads TGTGCCAGCAGCGTAGACCGGGCTAGCGGGAGTGGGGTACTTGGTACGCAGTATTTT.